The rows below give T cell receptor beta chains drawn from one sample of a study of OX40 agonist ivuxolimab in advanced cancers. The table came from immunoSEQ multiplex PCR; TCRdb's copy has only in-frame clones and leaves some out. The repertoire holds tens of thousands of clones, with 91% as singletons. Here the sequenced sample was CD4+ or CD8+ T cells sorted from blood, taken in a trial of the OX40 agonist ivuxolimab. The receptors stem from an adult with an advanced solid tumor such as melanoma, head and neck, liver or kidney cancer. The CDR3 runs from the conserved cysteine through the conserved F or W. D genes are given only for firm matches. Part of the rows lack a size; the others show once, few, many or a class for expanded clones.

TGTGCCAGCAGCGCAGCGGGAGTTTCCGAGCAGTACTTC CASSAAGVSEQYF 13 TRBJ2-7 TRBD2 TRBV9 .
TGCGCCAGCAGCCAAGAATATCCCGACAGTCGAGGCTACACCTTC CASSQEYPDSRGYTF 15 TRBJ1-2 . TRBV4-3 once
TGCGCCAGCAGACGGGCCGGGATGAACACTGAAGCTTTCTTT CASRRAGMNTEAFF 14 TRBJ1-1 . TRBV5-1 .
TGCGCCAGCAGCCAAGGAGCCGACAGACTCTACGAGCAGTACTTC CASSQGADRLYEQYF 15 TRBJ2-7 . TRBV4-3 once
TGTGCCAGCAGCTCGTTGACTAGCGGGATTTACAATGAGCAGTTCTTC CASSSLTSGIYNEQFF 16 TRBJ2-1 TRBD2 TRBV7-9 .
TGTGCCAGCAGTTTAAGGGGGACAGGGGTCTATGGCTACACCTTC CASSLRGTGVYGYTF 15 TRBJ1-2 TRBD1 TRBV27 .
TGTGCCAGCGGGGCCAGGGAAGGTCATGAGCAGTTCTTC CASGAREGHEQFF 13 TRBJ2-1 . TRBV9 .
TGTGCCTGGAGTGATTACGACACTGAAGCTTTCTTT CAWSDYDTEAFF 12 TRBJ1-1 . TRBV30 .
TGTGCCACCAGCCGCTGGGACAGTTCCTACGAGCAGTACTTC CATSRWDSSYEQYF 14 TRBJ2-7 TRBD1 TRBV15 .
TGTGCCAGCAGCTTAGGGGACCCTCAAGAGACCCAGTACTTC CASSLGDPQETQYF 14 TRBJ2-5 . TRBV11-1 once
TGTGCCAGCAGCTTGGGGCCTGGGACTAGCGGGAGTCTCTACAATGAGCAGTTCTTC CASSLGPGTSGSLYNEQFF 19 TRBJ2-1 TRBD2 TRBV5-4 .
TGTGCCTGGAGCCCGGGACAGCTCTCTGGAAACACCATATATTTT CAWSPGQLSGNTIYF 15 TRBJ1-3 TRBD1 TRBV30 .
TGTGCCAGCAGCTTCGGGGCTGGAAACACCATATATTTT CASSFGAGNTIYF 13 TRBJ1-3 . TRBV5-4 .
TGTGCCAGTAGTATAGATGCTCCGCATAACTATGGCTACACCTTC CASSIDAPHNYGYTF 15 TRBJ1-2 . TRBV19 .
TGTGCCAGCAGCCAACCGGGACAGTTCAATGAGCAGTTCTTC CASSQPGQFNEQFF 14 TRBJ2-1 TRBD1 TRBV14 .
TGCGCCAGCAGCATCGCGCTCTCCTCCGGGGAGCTGTTTTTT CASSIALSSGELFF 14 TRBJ2-2 . TRBV5-1 .
TGTGCCAGCAGTCCAATATGGACAGGTTACAATGAGCAGTTCTTC CASSPIWTGYNEQFF 15 TRBJ2-1 TRBD1 TRBV6-5 .
TGTGCCAGCAGCTCCGACATGGGGGCCAACGTCCTGACTTTC CASSSDMGANVLTF 14 TRBJ2-6 . TRBV7-9 once
TGTGCCAGCAGCGTTGGTAGCGGGAGTACTCCCTACAATGAGCAGTTCTTC CASSVGSGSTPYNEQFF 17 TRBJ2-1 TRBD2 TRBV9 .
TGTGCCAGCAGCTCTGGGGGCACAGATACGCAGTATTTT CASSSGGTDTQYF 13 TRBJ2-3 . TRBV7-3 .
TGTGCCAGCAGCCAAGAAGACGGGGGTGAAGCTTTCTTT CASSQEDGGEAFF 13 TRBJ1-1 . TRBV4-2 .
TGTGCCAGCAGTTTAAGCCCTAGCGGGGCCTACGAGCAGTACTTC CASSLSPSGAYEQYF 15 TRBJ2-7 TRBD2 TRBV28 .
TGTGCCAGCAGCTTAAATGTACACTACGAGCAGTACTTC CASSLNVHYEQYF 13 TRBJ2-7 . TRBV7-3 .
TGTGCCAGCAGCTTAGCCGCTAGCTCCTACAATGAGCAGTTCTTC CASSLAASSYNEQFF 15 TRBJ2-1 . TRBV7-2 .
TGTGCCAGCAGCCCCCTGATAGCGGCACTTACCGGGGAGCTGTTTTTT CASSPLIAALTGELFF 16 TRBJ2-2 . TRBV11-2 .
TGTGCCAGCAGCTTGGCTGACTCAGCGAGCACAGATACGCAGTATTTT CASSLADSASTDTQYF 16 TRBJ2-3 . TRBV5-6 .
TGTGCCAGTAGTATATCATCGAACACTGAAGCTTTCTTT CASSISSNTEAFF 13 TRBJ1-1 . TRBV19 .
TGCAGCGTTCGGGGACTTCCAAGCTCCTACAATGAGCAGTTCTTC CSVRGLPSSYNEQFF 15 TRBJ2-1 . TRBV29-1 few
TGTGCCAGCAGCGGCGGGACATACCTCTACGAGCAGTACTTC CASSGGTYLYEQYF 14 TRBJ2-7 . TRBV11-2 .
TGTGCCAGCAGTATCCCCCGGGGCCACAAGAACTATGGCTACACCTTC CASSIPRGHKNYGYTF 16 TRBJ1-2 . TRBV27 .
TGTGCCAGCAGCTCCTCCCCCAGACGGGAGATGCAGTACTTC CASSSSPRREMQYF 14 TRBJ2-7 . TRBV5-5 .
TGTGCCAGCAGTTACTCCGAAAACACCATATATTTT CASSYSENTIYF 12 TRBJ1-3 . TRBV6-6 .
TGTGCCAGCAGCAAAGACAGGGTTACCTACGAGCAGTACTTC CASSKDRVTYEQYF 14 TRBJ2-7 TRBD1 TRBV7-2 .
TGCGCCAGCAGTTTACGGGCCGCAGATTCCTACAATGAGCAGTTCTTC CASSLRAADSYNEQFF 16 TRBJ2-1 . TRBV5-1 .
TGTGCCAGCAGTTTAAATGTTTGGGAGGGACGGTGGGACAATGAGCAGTTCTTC CASSLNVWEGRWDNEQFF 18 TRBJ2-1 TRBD2 TRBV27 .
TGTGCCAGCAGCTCCCCTACCGGGACAGGGGAGACAGATACGCAGTATTTT CASSSPTGTGETDTQYF 17 TRBJ2-3 TRBD1 TRBV13 once
TGTGCCAGCAGTGGCGAGGGACAGGCCTACGAGCAGTACTTC CASSGEGQAYEQYF 14 TRBJ2-7 TRBD1 TRBV28 .
TGTGCCAGCAGCTTCTGGAAGGAGAGGGAGAGGGATGGCTACACCTTC CASSFWKERERDGYTF 16 TRBJ1-2 . TRBV11-1 .
TGTGCCAGCAGCATCGGGACATCATCGGCGGAGACCCAGTACTTC CASSIGTSSAETQYF 15 TRBJ2-5 . TRBV7-8 .
TGTGCCAGCAGCTTGGGGACAGGGGGCTCCCTTTCTGAGGGCTACACCTTC CASSLGTGGSLSEGYTF 17 TRBJ1-2 TRBD1 TRBV13 .
TGCAGCGTTTACGGACTACCAAGCTCCTACAATGAGCAGTTCTTC CSVYGLPSSYNEQFF 15 TRBJ2-1 . TRBV29-1 many
TGTGCCAGCAGTCCGCCGGGACTAGCTGGGTCCGAGCAGTACTTC CASSPPGLAGSEQYF 15 TRBJ2-7 TRBD2 TRBV13 .
TGTGCCAGCAGCCAACTACCAAGCTCCTACAATGAGCAGTTCTTC CASSQLPSSYNEQFF 15 TRBJ2-1 . TRBV4-2 .
TGTGCCAGCAGCTTAGTGGGGAGAAGGGTGGGTCGCAATCAGCCCCAGCATTTT CASSLVGRRVGRNQPQHF 18 TRBJ1-5 . TRBV11-2 .
TGTGCCAGCAGCTTGACCCCGGGACAGGTCTCTGGCTACACCTTC CASSLTPGQVSGYTF 15 TRBJ1-2 TRBD1 TRBV5-5 .
TGTGCCAGCACCACTGGAATGGGAGGCTACACCTTC CASTTGMGGYTF 12 TRBJ1-2 . TRBV27 .
TGTGCCAGCAGTTACTCCGTAAACTACGAGCAGTACTTC CASSYSVNYEQYF 13 TRBJ2-7 . TRBV6-5 .
TGTGCCAGCAGCACCTCTCGGACTAGCGGGATAGGCAATGAGCAGTTCTTC CASSTSRTSGIGNEQFF 17 TRBJ2-1 TRBD2 TRBV9 .
TGTGCCAGCAGTGCGTTTAGGGGGAATCAGCCCCAGCATTTT CASSAFRGNQPQHF 14 TRBJ1-5 . TRBV27 .
TGTGCCAGCAGCTGGGGGGTTTTGTCGGATACGCAGTATTTT CASSWGVLSDTQYF 14 TRBJ2-3 . TRBV5-4 .
TGTGCCTGGAGTGTAGGGCCGCTAGCGGGACCCTACAATGAGCAGTTCTTC CAWSVGPLAGPYNEQFF 17 TRBJ2-1 TRBD2 TRBV30 .